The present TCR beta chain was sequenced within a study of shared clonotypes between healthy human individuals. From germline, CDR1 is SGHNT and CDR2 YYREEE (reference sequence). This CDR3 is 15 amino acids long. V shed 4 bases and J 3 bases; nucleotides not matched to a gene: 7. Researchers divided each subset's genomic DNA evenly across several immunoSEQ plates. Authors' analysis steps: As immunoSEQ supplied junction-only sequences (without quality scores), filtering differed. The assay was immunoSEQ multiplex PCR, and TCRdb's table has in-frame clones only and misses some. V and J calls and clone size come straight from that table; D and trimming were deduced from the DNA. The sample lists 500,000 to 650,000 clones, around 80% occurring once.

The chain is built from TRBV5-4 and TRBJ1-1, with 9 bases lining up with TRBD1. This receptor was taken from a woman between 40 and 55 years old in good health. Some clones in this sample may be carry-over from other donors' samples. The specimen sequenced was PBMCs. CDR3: CASSASRDRDTEAFF. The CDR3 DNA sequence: TGTGCCAGCAGCGCATCCCGGGACAGGGACACTGAAGCTTTCTTT.